This T cell receptor beta chain stems from a study of CD8+ T cells in alopecia areata. Treatment given: oral pan-JAK inhibitor, 5-10 mg twice daily. CDR1 is LGHNA, CDR2 YSLEER, per germline. The CDR3 is 15 residues long. V shed 0 bases and J 7 bases; nucleotides not matched to a gene: 7. Extracted RNA was reverse transcribed, and the resulting cDNA served as sequencing template. The method was immunoSEQ multiplex PCR; TCRdb's version includes in-frame clones alone and lacks a portion of them. Among 150,000 to 200,000 clones listed, more than 50% were seen once. The clonotype was recovered from a human donor with alopecia areata. The chain employs TRBV4-3 and TRBJ1-2, with 8 nucleotides matching TRBD1. Material: CD4+ T cells sorted from blood, obtained at week 24, from a patient treated with tofacitinib. CDR3 nucleotides: TGCGCCAGCAGCCAAGATTGGGGACAGGCATCTGGCTACACCTTC. As protein: CASSQDWGQASGYTF.